The TCR beta chain under discussion was sequenced for a study of PD-1 blockade in classical Hodgkin lymphoma (dated by TCRdb to the early 2020s). Study-wide context: A peripheral blood immune signature of response to PD-1 blockade in classical Hodgkin lymphoma was defined using TCR beta sequencing and CyTOF.

For this clone: The antigen it binds to is not known. Base-call qualities are not available, and no considerably larger clone is one nucleotide away.

The Qiagen DNeasy kit was used to extract genomic DNA from unsorted PBMCs and from the negatively selected CD4+ and CD8+ fractions. TCR beta CDR3 regions were amplified by immunoSEQ multiplex PCR using primers annealing to V and J segments. Amplification bias was minimized using a synthetic immune receptor repertoire, and residual bias was removed computationally after sequencing. Processing in the source paper ran as follows. Repertoire diversity was quantified as the Shannon entropy index using custom Python scripts. Unsorted, CD4+ and CD8+ repertoires were examined separately, except in combined analyses, for which CD4+ and CD8+ sequences were merged in silico. The source is immuneACCESS, and TCRdb retained only in-frame sequences with V and J called. Part of the clones is not carried over; for the studies checked, unresolved V genes explain less than half of this, and the remainder is unexplained. The DNA gave D and trimming, while V, J and clone size come from that table. Within this sample are 30,000 or so clones, with around 94% of them counted one time only. The top ten constitute roughly 2.1% of the sample.

Study-level results and caveats: The study covered only a single clinical trial cohort, and the causes of the repertoire differences, possibly disease activity or prior therapy, were still not defined. Newly diagnosed patients were reported to have lower baseline TCR diversity than healthy donors, and relapsed/refractory patients were reported to have lower baseline TCR diversity still.

From the cysteine up to the phenylalanine, the CDR3 has a length of 13 residues. Only the CDR3 portion is preserved as DNA: 39 bases, with reading frame beginning at the first base. The CDR1 and CDR2 encoded by the germline V gene are SGHTS and YDEGEE. At the junction V is shortened by 5 bases and J by 5 bases; bases outside the gene matches: 4. The intended sense of this specimen's time point label: newly diagnosed, previously untreated cHL patient sample. As a comparison group for the relapsed/refractory trial patients, PBMCs from patients with newly diagnosed, previously untreated classical Hodgkin lymphoma were sequenced. Peripheral blood was collected in 8 mL Vacutainer Cell Preparation Tubes, from which PBMCs were isolated by centrifugation and then cryopreserved.

The receptor chain draws on TRBV5-8 and TRBJ1-1, and 9 junction bases match TRBD1. What was sequenced was peripheral blood mononuclear cells (PBMCs). The TCR comes from a human donor with classical Hodgkin lymphoma. The CDR3 reads as follows: CASSYRGLTEAFF. In nucleotides, the sequence is TGTGCCAGCAGTTACAGGGGGCTTACTGAAGCTTTCTTT.